This T cell receptor beta chain was captured by sequencing in a study of cytomegalovirus exposure and HLA in healthy donors. Study-wide results and limits: In an earlier analysis, about 87% or about 30%: the productive usage of most TCR beta V segments. Sequencing probably produced one cluster of sequence variants that were highly shared. A later examination showed that TCR association rates differed by HLA locus, with DRB1 most and HLA-C fewest.

Looked up from germline, CDR1 is ENHRY and CDR2 is SYGVKD. Trimming took 9 bases from V and 6 from J; bases not matched to a gene: 6. The CDR3 sequence is 14 residues long. About this clone itself: Its cognate antigen is unknown.

PCR employed 60 Vbeta and 13 Jbeta primers. Method: immunoSEQ multiplex PCR; TCRdb's copy keeps in-frame clones and lacks some. The sample comprises about 140,000 clones, around 80% of which are singletons, and roughly 3.2% rests with the top ten. The rearrangement uses TRBV10-3 and TRBJ2-2, with TRBD2 matching over 11 bases. Sequenced input: PBMCs. This TCR derives from a man between 18 and 29 years old in good health and CMV-seropositive. The CDR3 protein is CAIKLAGDSGELFF. CDR3 in DNA: TGTGCCATAAAACTAGCGGGAGATTCCGGGGAGCTGTTTTTT.